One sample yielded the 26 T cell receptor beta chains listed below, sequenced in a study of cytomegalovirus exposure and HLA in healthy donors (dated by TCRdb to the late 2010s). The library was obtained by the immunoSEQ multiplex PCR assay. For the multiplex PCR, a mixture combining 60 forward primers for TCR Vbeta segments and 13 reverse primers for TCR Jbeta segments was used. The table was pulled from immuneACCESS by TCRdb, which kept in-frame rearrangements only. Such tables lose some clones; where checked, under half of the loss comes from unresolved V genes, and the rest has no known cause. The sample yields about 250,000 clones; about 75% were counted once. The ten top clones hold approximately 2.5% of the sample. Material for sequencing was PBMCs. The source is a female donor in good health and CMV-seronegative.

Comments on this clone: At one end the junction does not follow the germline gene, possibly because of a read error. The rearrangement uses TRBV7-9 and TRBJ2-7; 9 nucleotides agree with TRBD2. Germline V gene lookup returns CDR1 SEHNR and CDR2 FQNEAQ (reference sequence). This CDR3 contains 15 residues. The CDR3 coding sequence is TGTTCCAGCAGCCGACCGCTAGCGGGGTCCTACGAGCAGTACTTC. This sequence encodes CSSSRPLAGSYEQYF. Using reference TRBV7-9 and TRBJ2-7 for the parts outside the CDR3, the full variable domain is DTGVSQNPRHKITKRGQNVTFRCDPISEHNRLYWYRQTLGQGPEFLTYFQNEAQLEKSRLLSDRFSAERPKGSFSTLEIQRTEQGDSAMYLCSSSRPLAGSYEQYFGPGTRLTVT.

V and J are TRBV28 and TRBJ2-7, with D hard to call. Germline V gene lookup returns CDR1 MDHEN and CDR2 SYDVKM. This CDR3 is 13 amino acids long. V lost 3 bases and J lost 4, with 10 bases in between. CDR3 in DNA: TGTGCCAGCAGTTTGACATCCCCTTACGAGCAGTACTTC. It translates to CASSLTSPYEQYF.

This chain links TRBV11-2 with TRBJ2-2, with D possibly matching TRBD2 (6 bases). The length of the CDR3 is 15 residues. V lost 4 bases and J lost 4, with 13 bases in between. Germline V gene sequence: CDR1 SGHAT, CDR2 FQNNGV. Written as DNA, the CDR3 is TGTGCCAGCAGCTCTTTCCGGCGGGGCACCGGGGAGCTGTTTTTT. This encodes CASSSFRRGTGELFF. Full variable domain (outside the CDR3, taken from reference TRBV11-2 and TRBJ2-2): EAGVAQSPRYKIIEKRQSVAFWCNPISGHATLYWYQQILGQGPKLLIQFQNNGVVDDSQLPKDRFSAERLKGVDSTLKIQPAKLEDSAVYLCASSSFRRGTGELFFGEGSRLTVL.

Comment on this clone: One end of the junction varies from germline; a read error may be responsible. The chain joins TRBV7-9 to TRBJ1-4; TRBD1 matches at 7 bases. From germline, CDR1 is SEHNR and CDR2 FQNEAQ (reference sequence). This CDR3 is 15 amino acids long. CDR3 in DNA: TGTTCCAGCAGCTTAGAAGGGGGCGGTAATGAAAAACTGTTTTTT. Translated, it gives CSSSLEGGGNEKLFF.

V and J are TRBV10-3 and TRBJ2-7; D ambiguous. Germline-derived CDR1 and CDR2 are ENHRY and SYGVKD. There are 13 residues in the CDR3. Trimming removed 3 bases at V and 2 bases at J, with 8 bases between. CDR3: CAISDSLTYEQYF. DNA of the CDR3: TGTGCCATCAGTGACAGTTTAACCTACGAGCAGTACTTC.

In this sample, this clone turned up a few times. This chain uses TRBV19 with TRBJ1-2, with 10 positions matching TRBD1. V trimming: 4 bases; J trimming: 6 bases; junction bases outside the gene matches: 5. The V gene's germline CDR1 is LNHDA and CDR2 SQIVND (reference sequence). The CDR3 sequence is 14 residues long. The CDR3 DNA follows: TGTGCCAGTAGTAGGGACAGGGGCAGAGATGGCTACACCTTC. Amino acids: CASSRDRGRDGYTF.

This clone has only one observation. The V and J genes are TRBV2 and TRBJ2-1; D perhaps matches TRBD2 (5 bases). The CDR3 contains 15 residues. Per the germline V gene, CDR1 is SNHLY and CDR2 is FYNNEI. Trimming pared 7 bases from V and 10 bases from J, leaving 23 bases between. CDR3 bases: TGTGCCAGCACTAAGATACTAGGAAGAGGAGGCGAGCAGTTCTTC. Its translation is CASTKILGRGGEQFF.

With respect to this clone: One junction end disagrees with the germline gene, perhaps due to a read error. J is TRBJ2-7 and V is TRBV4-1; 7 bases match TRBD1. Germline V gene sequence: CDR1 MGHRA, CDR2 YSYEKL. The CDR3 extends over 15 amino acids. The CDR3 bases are TGCGCCAGCAGCCTTAGTGCCGGACAGGCCCAAACGGGGATCTTC. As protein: CASSLSAGQAQTGIF.

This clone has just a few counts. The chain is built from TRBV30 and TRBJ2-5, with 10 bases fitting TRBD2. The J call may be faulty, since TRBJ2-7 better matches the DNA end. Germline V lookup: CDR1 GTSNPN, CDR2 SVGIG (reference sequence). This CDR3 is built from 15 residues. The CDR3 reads CAWSSVGTSVYEQYF. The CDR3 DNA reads TGTGCCTGGAGTTCGGTCGGGACTAGCGTTTACGAGCAGTACTTC.

This CDR3 reads CASSFPGTGPSGNTIYF. The CDR3 bases are TGTGCCAGCAGTTTCCCCGGGACAGGACCCTCTGGAAACACCATATATTTT. This chain uses TRBV28 with TRBJ1-3; 8 nucleotides agree with TRBD1. Germline CDR1 reads MDHEN; CDR2 reads SYDVKM. CDR3 length: 17 residues. Losses at the gene ends were 3 bases for V and 0 bases for J; bases not matched to a gene: 7.

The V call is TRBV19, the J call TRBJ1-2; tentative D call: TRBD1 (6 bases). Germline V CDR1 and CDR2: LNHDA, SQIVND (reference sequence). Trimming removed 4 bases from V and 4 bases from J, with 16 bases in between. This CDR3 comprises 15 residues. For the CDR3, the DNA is TGTGCCAGTAGTAGGGACACTCAGGCGTCCTATGGCTACACCTTC. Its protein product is CASSRDTQASYGYTF. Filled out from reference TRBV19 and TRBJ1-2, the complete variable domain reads DGGITQSPKYLFRKEGQNVTLSCEQNLNHDAMYWYRQDPGQGLRLIYYSQIVNDFQKGDIAEGYSVSREKKESFPLTVTSAQKNPTAFYLCASSRDTQASYGYTFGSGTRLTVV.

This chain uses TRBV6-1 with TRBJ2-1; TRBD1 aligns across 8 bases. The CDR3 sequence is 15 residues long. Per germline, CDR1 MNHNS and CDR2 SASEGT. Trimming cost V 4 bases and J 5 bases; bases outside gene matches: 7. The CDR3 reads CASSGRTGFDNEQFF. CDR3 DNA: TGTGCCAGCAGTGGACGGACAGGGTTCGACAATGAGCAGTTCTTC.

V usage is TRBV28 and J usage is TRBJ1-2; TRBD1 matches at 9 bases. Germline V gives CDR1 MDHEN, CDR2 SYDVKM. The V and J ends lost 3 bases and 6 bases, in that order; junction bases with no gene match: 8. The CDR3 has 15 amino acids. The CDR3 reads CASSFMGQGVHGYTF. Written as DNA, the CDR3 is TGTGCCAGCAGTTTTATGGGACAGGGTGTACATGGCTACACCTTC.

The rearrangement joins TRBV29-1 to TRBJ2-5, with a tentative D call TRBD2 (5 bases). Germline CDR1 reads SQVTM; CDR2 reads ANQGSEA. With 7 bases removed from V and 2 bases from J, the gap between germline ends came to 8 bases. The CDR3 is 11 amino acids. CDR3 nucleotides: TGCAGCGCCTGGAGGCAAGAGACCCAGTACTTC. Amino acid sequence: CSAWRQETQYF. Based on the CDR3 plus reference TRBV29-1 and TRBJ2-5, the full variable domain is SAVISQKPSRDICQRGTSLTIQCQVDSQVTMMFWYRQQPGQSLTLIATANQGSEATYESGFVIDKFPISRPNLTFSTLTVSNMSPEDSSIYLCSAWRQETQYFGPGTRLLVL.

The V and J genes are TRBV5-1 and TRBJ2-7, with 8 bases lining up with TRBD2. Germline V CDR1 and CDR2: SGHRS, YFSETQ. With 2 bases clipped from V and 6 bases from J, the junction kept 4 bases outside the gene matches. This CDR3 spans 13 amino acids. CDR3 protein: CASSFREGLEQYF. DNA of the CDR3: TGCGCCAGCAGCTTCCGGGAGGGCCTCGAGCAGTACTTC.

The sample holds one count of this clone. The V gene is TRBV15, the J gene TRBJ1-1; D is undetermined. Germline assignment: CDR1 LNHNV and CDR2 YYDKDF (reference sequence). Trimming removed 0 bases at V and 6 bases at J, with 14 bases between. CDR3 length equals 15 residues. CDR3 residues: CATSRDGKKEAEAFF. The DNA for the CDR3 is TGTGCCACCAGCAGAGATGGGAAGAAGGAGGCTGAAGCTTTCTTT.

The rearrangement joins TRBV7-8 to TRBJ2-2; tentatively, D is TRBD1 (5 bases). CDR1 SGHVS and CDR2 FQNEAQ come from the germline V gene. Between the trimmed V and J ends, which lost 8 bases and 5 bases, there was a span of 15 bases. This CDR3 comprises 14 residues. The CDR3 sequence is CASRSGGATGELFF. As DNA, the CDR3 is TGTGCCAGCCGGAGTGGTGGGGCGACCGGGGAGCTGTTTTTT.

The CDR3 sequence is CASSLAGASGSRTEAFF. The CDR3 DNA sequence: TGTGCCAGCAGTTTAGCGGGGGCGAGTGGATCGAGGACTGAAGCTTTCTTT. This sequence joins TRBV28 and TRBJ1-1, with a possible D match to TRBD1 (6 bases). The V gene lost 2 bases and the J gene lost 5 bases, with 21 bases spanning the gap. The CDR3 has 17 residues. CDR1 and CDR2 (germline): MDHEN, SYDVKM.

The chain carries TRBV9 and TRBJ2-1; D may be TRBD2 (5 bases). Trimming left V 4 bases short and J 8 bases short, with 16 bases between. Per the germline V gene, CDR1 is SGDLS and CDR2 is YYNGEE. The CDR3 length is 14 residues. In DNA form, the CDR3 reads TGTGCCAGCAGCCGGAAGGGAGTGAGGGATGAGCAGTTCTTC. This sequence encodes CASSRKGVRDEQFF.

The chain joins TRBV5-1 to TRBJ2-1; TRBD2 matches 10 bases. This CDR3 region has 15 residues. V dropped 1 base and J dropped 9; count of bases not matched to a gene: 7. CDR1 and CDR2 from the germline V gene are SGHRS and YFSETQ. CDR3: CASSLTAGGPAEQFF. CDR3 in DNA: TGCGCCAGCAGCTTGACAGCGGGAGGGCCGGCTGAGCAGTTCTTC.

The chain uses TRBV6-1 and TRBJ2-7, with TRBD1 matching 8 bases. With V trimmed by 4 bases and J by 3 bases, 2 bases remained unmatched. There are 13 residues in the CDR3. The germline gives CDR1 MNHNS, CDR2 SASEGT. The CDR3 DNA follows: TGTGCCAGCAGTGGGACAGGGAACTACGAGCAGTACTTC. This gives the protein CASSGTGNYEQYF.

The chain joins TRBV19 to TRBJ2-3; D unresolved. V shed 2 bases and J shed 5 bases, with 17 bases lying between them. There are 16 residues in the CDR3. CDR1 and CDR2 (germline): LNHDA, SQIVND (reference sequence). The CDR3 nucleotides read TGTGCCAGTAGTATATTTTTTAGAGGCCGAGGAGATACGCAGTATTTT. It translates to CASSIFFRGRGDTQYF.

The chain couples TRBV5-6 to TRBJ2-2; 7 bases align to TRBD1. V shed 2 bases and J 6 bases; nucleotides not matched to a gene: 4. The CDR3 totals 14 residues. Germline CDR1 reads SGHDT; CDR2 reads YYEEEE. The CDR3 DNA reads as TGTGCCAGCAGCTTAGGGGGCTGGGCCGGGGAGCTGTTTTTT. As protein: CASSLGGWAGELFF.

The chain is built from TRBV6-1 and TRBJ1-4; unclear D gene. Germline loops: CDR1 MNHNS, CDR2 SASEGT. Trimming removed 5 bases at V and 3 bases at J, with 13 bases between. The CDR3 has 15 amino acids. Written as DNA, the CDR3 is TGTGCCAGCAGTCGCCGCGAGTTCCCTAATGAAAAACTGTTTTTT. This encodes CASSRREFPNEKLFF.

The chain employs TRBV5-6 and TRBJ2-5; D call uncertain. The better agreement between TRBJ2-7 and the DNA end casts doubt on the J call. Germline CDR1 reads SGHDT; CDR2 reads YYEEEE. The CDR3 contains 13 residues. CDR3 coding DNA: TGTGCCAGCAGCTTGGGACTCCCATCCGAGCAGTACTTC. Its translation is CASSLGLPSEQYF.

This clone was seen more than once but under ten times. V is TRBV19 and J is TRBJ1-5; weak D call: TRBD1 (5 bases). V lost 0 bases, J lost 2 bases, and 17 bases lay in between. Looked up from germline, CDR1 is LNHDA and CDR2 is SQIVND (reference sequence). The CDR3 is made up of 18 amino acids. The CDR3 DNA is TGTGCCAGTAGTATAGATCTTGGGGCCCGGGGGGGCAATCAGCCCCAGCATTTT. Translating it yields CASSIDLGARGGNQPQHF. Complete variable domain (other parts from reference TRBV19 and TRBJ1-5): DGGITQSPKYLFRKEGQNVTLSCEQNLNHDAMYWYRQDPGQGLRLIYYSQIVNDFQKGDIAEGYSVSREKKESFPLTVTSAQKNPTAFYLCASSIDLGARGGNQPQHFGDGTRLSIL.